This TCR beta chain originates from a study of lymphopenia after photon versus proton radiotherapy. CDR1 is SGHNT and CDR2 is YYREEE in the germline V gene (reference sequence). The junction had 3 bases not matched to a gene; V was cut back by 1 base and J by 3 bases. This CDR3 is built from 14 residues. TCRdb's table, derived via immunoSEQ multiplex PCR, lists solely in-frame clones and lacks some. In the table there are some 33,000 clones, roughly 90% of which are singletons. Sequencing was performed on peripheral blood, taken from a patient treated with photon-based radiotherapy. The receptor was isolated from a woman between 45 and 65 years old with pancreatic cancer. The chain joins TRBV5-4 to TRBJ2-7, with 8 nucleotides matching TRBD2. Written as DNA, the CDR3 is TGTGCCAGCAGCTTGCGGGGGGGCGACTACGAGCAGTACTTC. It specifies CASSLRGGDYEQYF.